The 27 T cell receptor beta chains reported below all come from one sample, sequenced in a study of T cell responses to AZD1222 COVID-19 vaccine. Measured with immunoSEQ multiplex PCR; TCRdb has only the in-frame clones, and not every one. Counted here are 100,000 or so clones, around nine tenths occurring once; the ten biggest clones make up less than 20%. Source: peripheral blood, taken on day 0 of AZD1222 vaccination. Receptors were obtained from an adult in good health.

The CDR3 here is CASSFEIRYYEQYF. CDR3 bases: TGTGCCAGCAGCTTCGAGATTAGGTACTACGAGCAGTACTTC. The genes are TRBV7-9 and TRBJ2-7; D is unresolved. Trimming removed 3 bases from V and 3 bases from J, with 12 bases in between. Germline loops: CDR1 SEHNR, CDR2 FQNEAQ (reference sequence). CDR3 length: 14 amino acids.

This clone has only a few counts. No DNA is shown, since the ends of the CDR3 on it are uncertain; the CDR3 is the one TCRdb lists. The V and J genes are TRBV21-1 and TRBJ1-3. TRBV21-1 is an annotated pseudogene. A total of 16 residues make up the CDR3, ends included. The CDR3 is CASSKVGGGSGNTIYF.

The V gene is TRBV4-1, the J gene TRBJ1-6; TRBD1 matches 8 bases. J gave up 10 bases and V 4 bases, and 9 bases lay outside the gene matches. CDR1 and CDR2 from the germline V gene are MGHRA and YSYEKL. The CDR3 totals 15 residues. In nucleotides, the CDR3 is TGCGCCAGCAGCCTTCTTCAGACAGGGGACTCACCCCTCCACTTT. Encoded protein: CASSLLQTGDSPLHF.

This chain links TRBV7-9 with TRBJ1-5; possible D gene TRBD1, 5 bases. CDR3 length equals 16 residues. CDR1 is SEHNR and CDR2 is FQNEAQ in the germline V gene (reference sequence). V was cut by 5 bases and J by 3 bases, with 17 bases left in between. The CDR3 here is CASSTHGAGNNQPQHF. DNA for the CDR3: TGTGCCAGCAGCACGCACGGGGCTGGTAACAATCAGCCCCAGCATTTT.

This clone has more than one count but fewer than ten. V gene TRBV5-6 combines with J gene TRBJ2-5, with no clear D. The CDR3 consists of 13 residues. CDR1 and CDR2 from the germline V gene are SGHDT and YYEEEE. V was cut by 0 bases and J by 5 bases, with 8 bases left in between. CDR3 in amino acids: CASSLEATETQYF. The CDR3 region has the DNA TGTGCCAGCAGCTTGGAGGCGACGGAGACCCAGTACTTC.

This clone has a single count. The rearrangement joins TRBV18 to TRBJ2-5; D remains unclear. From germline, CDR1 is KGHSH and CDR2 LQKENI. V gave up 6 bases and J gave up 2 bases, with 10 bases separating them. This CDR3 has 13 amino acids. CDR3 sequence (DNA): TGTGCCAGCTCCCGGTCAGAACAAGAGACCCAGTACTTC. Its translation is CASSRSEQETQYF.

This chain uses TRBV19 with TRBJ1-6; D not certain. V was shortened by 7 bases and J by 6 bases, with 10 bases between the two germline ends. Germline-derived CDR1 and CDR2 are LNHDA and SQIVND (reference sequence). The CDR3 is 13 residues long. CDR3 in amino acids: CASTPTVNSPLHF. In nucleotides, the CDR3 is TGTGCCAGTACCCCTACGGTTAATTCACCCCTCCACTTT.

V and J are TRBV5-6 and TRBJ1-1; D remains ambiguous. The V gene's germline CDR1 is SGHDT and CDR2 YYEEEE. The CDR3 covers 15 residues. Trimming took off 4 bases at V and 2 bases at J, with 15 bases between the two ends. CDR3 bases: TGTGCCAGCAGCAATGGGCCAGGCAGAAACACTGAAGCTTTCTTT. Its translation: CASSNGPGRNTEAFF. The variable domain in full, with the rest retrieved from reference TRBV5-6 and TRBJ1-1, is DAGVTQSPTHLIKTRGQQVTLRCSPKSGHDTVSWYQQALGQGPQFIFQYYEEEERQRGNFPDRFSGHQFPNYSSELNVNALLLGDSALYLCASSNGPGRNTEAFFGQGTRLTVV.

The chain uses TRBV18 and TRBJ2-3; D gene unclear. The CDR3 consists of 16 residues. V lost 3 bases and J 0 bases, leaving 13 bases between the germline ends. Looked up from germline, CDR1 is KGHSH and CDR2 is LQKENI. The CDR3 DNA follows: TGTGCCAGCTCACCCTCATACGGCAGAAGCACAGATACGCAGTATTTT. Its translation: CASSPSYGRSTDTQYF.

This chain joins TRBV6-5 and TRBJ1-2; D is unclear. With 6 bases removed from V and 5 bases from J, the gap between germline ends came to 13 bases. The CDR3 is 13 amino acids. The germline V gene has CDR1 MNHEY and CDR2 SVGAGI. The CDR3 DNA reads TGTGCCAGCAGACTAGGACTCCTTTATGGCTACACCTTC. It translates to CASRLGLLYGYTF.

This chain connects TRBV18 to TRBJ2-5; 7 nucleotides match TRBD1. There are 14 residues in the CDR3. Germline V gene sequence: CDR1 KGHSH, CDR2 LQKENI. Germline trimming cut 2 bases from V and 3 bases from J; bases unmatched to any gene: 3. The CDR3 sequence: CASSPGTGEETQYF. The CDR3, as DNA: TGTGCCAGCTCACCAGGAACAGGGGAAGAGACCCAGTACTTC.

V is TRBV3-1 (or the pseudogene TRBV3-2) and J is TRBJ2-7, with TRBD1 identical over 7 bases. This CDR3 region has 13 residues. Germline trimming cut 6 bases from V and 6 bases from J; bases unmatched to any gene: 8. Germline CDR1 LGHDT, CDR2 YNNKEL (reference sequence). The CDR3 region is CASRPFTGAEQYF. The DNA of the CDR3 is TGTGCCAGCAGACCCTTTACAGGGGCCGAGCAGTACTTC.

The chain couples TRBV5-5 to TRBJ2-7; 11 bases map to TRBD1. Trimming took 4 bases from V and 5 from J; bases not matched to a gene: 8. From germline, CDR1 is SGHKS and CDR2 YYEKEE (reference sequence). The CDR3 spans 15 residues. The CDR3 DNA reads TGTGCCAGCAGCACGAGGACAGGGGGCTGGGACGAGCAGTACTTC. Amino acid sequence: CASSTRTGGWDEQYF.

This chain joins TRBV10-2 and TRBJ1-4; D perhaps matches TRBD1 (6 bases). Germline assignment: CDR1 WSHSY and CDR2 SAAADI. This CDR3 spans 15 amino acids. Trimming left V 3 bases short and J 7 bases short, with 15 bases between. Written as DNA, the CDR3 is TGCGCCAGCAGTGACGGGGGGCTGAGGATTGAAAAACTGTTTTTT. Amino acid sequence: CASSDGGLRIEKLFF.

The CDR3 DNA follows: TGTGCCAGTAGTATATCCTGGAACAATGAGCAGTTCTTC. It encodes CASSISWNNEQFF. The rearrangement links TRBV19 to TRBJ2-1; D remains ambiguous. CDR1 is LNHDA and CDR2 is SQIVND in the germline V gene (reference sequence). CDR3 length: 13 amino acids. The V and J ends lost 2 bases and 5 bases respectively, with 7 bases between them.

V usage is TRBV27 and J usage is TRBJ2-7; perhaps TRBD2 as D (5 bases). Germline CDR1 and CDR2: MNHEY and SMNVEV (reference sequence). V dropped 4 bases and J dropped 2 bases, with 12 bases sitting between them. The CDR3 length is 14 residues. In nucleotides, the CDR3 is TGTGCCAGCAGTTCAAGACGGAGGACCTACGAGCAGTACTTC. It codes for CASSSRRRTYEQYF.

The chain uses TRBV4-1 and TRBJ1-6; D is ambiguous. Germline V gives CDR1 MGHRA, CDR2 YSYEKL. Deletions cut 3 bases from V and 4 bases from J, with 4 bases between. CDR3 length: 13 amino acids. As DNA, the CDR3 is TGCGCCAGCAGCCAGTCATATAATTCACCCCTCCACTTT. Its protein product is CASSQSYNSPLHF.

The CDR3 region has the DNA TGCAGCGTTACTGGACAGGTGTTGATGAACACTGAAGCTTTCTTT. It yields the protein CSVTGQVLMNTEAFF. The V gene is TRBV29-1, the J gene TRBJ1-1; the match to TRBD1 covers 7 bases. This CDR3 comprises 15 residues. The germline gives CDR1 SQVTM, CDR2 ANQGSEA. V gave up 5 bases and J gave up 0 bases; unmatched junction bases: 9.

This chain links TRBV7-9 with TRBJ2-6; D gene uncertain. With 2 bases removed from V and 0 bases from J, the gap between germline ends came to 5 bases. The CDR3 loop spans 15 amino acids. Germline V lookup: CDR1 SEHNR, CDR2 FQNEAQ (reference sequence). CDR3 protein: CASSLYTSGANVLTF. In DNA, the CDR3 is TGTGCCAGCAGCTTATATACCTCTGGGGCCAACGTCCTGACTTTC.

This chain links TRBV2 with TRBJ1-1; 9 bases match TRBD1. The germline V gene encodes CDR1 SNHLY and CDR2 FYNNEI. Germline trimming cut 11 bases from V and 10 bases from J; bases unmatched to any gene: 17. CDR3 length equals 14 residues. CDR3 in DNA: TGTGCCGGGTCAAACCGGGACAGGGAGCTCGTAGCTTTCTTT. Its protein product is CAGSNRDRELVAFF.

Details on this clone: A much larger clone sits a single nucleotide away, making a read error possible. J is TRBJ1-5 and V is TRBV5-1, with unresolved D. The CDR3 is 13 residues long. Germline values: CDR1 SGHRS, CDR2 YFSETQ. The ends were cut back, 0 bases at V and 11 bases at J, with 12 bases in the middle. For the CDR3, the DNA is TGCGCCAGCAGCTTGGAGGGATTGCAGTCCCAGCATTTT. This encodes CASSLEGLQSQHF. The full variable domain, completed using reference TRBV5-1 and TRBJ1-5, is KAGVTQTPRYLIKTRGQQVTLSCSPISGHRSVSWYQQTPGQGLQFLFEYFSETQRNKGNFPGRFSGRQFSNSRSEMNVSTLELGDSALYLCASSLEGLQSQHFGDGTRLSIL.

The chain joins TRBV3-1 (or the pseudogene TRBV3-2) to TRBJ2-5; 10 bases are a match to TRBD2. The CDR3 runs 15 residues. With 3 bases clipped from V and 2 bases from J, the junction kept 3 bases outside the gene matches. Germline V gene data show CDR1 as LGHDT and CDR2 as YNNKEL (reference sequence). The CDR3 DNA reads TGTGCCAGCAGCCATAATAGCGGGGGGCAAGAGACCCAGTACTTC. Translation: CASSHNSGGQETQYF.

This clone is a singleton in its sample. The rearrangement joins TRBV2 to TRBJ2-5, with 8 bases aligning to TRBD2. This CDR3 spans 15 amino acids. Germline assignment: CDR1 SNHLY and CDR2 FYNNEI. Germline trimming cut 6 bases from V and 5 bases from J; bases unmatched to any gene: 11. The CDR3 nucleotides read TGTGCCAGCAGCGTTTCAACTAGCGGAGGGGAGACCCAGTACTTC. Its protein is CASSVSTSGGETQYF.

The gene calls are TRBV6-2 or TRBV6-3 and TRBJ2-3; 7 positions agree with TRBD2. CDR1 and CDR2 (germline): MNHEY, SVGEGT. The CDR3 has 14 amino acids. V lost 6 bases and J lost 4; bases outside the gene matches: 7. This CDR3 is CASSDRTRADTQYF. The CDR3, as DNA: TGTGCCAGCAGCGATCGGACTAGGGCAGATACGCAGTATTTT.

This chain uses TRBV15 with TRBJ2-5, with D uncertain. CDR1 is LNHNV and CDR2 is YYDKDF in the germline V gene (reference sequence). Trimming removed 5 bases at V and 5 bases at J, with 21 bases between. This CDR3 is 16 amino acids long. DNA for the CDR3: TGTGCCACCAGCTCTGGCGGTGCATCCTCTGCCGAGACCCAGTACTTC. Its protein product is CATSSGGASSAETQYF.

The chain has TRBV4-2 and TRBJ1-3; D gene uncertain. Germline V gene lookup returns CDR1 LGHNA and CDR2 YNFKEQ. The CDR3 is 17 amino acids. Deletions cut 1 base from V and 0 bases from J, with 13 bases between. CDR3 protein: CASSQVRTESSGNTIYF. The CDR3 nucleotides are TGTGCCAGCAGCCAAGTCAGAACCGAAAGCTCTGGAAACACCATATATTTT.

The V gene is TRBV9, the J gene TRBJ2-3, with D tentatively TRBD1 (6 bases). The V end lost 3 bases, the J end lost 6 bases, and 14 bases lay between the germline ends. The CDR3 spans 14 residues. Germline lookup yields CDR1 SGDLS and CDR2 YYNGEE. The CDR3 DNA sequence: TGTGCCAGCAGCGCCGTGGGGGCCCTTGATACGCAGTATTTT. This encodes CASSAVGALDTQYF. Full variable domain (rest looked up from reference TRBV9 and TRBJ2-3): DSGVTQTPKHLITATGQRVTLRCSPRSGDLSVYWYQQSLDQGLQFLIQYYNGEERAKGNILERFSAQQFPDLHSELNLSSLELGDSALYFCASSAVGALDTQYFGPGTRLTVL.